This TCR beta chain came from a study of blood T cell repertoires in COVID-19. Looking at the study overall: The cDNA or gDNA used as material had been derived from T cells, B-cell-depleted T cells, or PBMCs.

TCRdb's copy holds only in-frame clones and misses some; the assay was immunoSEQ multiplex PCR. The sample contains around 120,000 clones, roughly 90% of which appear only once. Recruited during active infection, patients (from Seattle) were subsequently followed longitudinally. This CDR3 contains 15 residues. The V end was cut by 4 bases, the J end by 5 bases, with 18 bases between. In germline, CDR1 is SGHRS, CDR2 YFSETQ. The TCR originated in a woman aged 55-70 years with COVID-19, enrolled during active disease. The chain couples TRBV5-1 to TRBJ2-5, with D possibly matching TRBD1 (6 bases). The sample consisted of peripheral blood. The chain's CDR3 is CASSTGGGWAETQYF. The CDR3 coding sequence is TGCGCCAGCAGCACCGGTGGGGGCTGGGCTGAGACCCAGTACTTC.